This TCR beta chain stems from a study of shared T cell receptors in the human thymus. Profiling relied on immunoSEQ multiplex PCR, and the TCRdb table lists in-frame clones only, not all of them. The data show about 660,000 clones, 88% seen once. The V and J ends lost 0 bases and 5 bases, in that order; junction bases with no gene match: 2. The CDR3 has 14 amino acids. The germline V gene encodes CDR1 MNHEY and CDR2 SVGAGI. The sample was also linked to a second study, of human thymus T cells. In that study: Healthy Finnish infants undergoing corrective surgery for congenital heart defects provided the donor material.

The sequence came from a boy younger than two with a congenital heart defect. The chain recombines TRBV6-5 with TRBJ2-5, with TRBD2 identical over 8 bases. Input material: thymocytes. The CDR3 loop reads CASSYSPGGETQYF. In DNA, the CDR3 is TGTGCCAGCAGTTACTCACCGGGGGGGGAGACCCAGTACTTC.